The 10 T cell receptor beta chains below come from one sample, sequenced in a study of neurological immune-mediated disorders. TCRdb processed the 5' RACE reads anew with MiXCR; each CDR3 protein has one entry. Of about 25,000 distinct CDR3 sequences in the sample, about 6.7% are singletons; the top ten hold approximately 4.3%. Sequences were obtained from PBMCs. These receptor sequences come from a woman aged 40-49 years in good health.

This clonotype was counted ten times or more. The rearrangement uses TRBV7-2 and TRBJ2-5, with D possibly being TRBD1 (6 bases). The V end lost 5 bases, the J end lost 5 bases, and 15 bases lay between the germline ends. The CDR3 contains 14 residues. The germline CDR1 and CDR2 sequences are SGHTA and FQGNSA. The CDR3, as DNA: TGTGCCAGCAGCCCGGAAGGGGGAGTGGAGACCCAGTACTTC. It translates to CASSPEGGVETQYF.

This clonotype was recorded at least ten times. The CDR3 sequence: CASSSDTQDTGELFF. CDR3 DNA sequence: TGCGCCAGCAGCTCGGACACCCAGGACACCGGGGAGCTGTTTTTT. The chain recombines TRBV5-1 with TRBJ2-2; D perhaps matches TRBD1 (5 bases). The CDR3 is made up of 15 amino acids. The germline CDR1 and CDR2 sequences are SGHRS and YFSETQ. The V gene lost 3 bases and the J gene lost 3 bases, with 12 bases spanning the gap.

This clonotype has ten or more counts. The CDR3 DNA sequence: TGTGCCAGCAGCCCGGATGGACAGCCGAATGAAAAACTGTTTTTT. This translates into CASSPDGQPNEKLFF. The chain joins TRBV7-2 to TRBJ1-4; D may be TRBD1 (6 bases). Germline loops: CDR1 SGHTA, CDR2 FQGNSA. Trimming took off 5 bases at V and 5 bases at J, with 15 bases between the two ends. The CDR3 consists of 15 residues.

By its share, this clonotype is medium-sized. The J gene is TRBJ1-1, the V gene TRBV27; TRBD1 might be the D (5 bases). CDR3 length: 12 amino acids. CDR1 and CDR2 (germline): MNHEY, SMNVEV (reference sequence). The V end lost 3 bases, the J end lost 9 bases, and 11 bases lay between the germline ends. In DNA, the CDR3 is TGTGCCAGCAGTTTTAACGGGGCCCAAGCTTTCTTT. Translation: CASSFNGAQAFF.

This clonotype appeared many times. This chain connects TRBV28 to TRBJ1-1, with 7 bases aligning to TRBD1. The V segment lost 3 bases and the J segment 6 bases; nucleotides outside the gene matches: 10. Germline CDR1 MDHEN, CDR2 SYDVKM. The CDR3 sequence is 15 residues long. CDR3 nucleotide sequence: TGTGCCAGCAGTTTTTGGCGACAGGGTATGCCTGAAGCTTTCTTT. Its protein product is CASSFWRQGMPEAFF. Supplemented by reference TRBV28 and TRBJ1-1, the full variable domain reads DVKVTQSSRYLVKRTGEKVFLECVQDMDHENMFWYRQDPGLGLRLIYFSYDVKMKEKGDIPEGYSVSREKKERFSLILESASTNQTSMYLCASSFWRQGMPEAFFGQGTRLTVV.

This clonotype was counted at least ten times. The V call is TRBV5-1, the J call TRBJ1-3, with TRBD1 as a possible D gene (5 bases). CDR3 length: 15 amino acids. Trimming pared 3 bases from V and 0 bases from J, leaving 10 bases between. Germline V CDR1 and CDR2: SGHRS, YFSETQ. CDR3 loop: CASSWDGSSGNTIYF. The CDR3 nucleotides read TGCGCCAGCAGCTGGGACGGATCCTCTGGAAACACCATATATTTT.

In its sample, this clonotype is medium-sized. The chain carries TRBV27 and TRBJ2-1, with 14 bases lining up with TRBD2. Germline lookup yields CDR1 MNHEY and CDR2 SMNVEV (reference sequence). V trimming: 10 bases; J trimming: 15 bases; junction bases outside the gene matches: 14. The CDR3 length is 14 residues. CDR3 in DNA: TGTGCCACCAACTACGGGACTAGCGGGAGTATTCCGTTCTTC. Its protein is CATNYGTSGSIPFF.

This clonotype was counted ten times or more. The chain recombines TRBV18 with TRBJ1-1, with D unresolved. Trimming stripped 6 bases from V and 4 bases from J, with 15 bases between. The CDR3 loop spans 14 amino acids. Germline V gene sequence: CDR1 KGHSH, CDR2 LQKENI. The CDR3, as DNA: TGTGCCAGCTCTCCAACCTCGGGGTTCACTGAAGCTTTCTTT. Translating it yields CASSPTSGFTEAFF.

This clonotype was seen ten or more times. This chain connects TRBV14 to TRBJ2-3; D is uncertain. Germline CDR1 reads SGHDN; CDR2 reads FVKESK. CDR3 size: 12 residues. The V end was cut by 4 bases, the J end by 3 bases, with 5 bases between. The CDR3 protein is CASSRATDTQYF. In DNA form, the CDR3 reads TGTGCCAGCAGCCGAGCAACAGATACGCAGTATTTT.

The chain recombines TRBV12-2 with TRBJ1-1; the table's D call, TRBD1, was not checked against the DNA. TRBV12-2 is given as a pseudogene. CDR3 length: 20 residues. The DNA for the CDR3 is TGTGCAAGTCGCTTACCACCTTTTTCCTGTGGGGTATGGATGAACACTGAAGCTTTCTTT. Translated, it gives CASRLPPFSCGVWMNTEAFF.